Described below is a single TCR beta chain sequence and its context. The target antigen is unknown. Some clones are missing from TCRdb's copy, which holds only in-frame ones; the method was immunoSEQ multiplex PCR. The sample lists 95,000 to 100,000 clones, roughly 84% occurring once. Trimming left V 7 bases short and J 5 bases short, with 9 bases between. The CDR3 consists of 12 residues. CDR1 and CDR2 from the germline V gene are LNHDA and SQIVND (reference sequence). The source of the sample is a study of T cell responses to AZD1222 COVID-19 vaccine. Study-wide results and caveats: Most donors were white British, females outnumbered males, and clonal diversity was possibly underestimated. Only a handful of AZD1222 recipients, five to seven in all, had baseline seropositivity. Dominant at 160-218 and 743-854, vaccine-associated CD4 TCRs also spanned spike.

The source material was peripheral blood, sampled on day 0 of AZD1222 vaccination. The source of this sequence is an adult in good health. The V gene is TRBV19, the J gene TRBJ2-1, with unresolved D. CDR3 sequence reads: CASNGPNNEQFF. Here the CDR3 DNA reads TGTGCCAGTAATGGGCCTAACAATGAGCAGTTCTTC.